This T cell receptor (beta chain) was retrieved from a study of response to subunit inactivated influenza vaccine. Study findings and constraints: Few additional T cells are recruited per seasonal influenza vaccination, authors suggested.

A note on this clonotype: The antigen is not known.

Germline assignment: CDR1 DFQATT and CDR2 SNEGSKA (reference sequence). V was pared by 4 bases and J by 5 bases, with 11 bases between. The CDR3 sequence is 12 residues long. TCRdb ran MiXCR on the RT-PCR reads and lists one entry per CDR3 protein. The table shows about 780,000 distinct CDR3 sequences, with approximately 17% occurring only once. The material was PBMCs from blood, obtained approximately 5 days after vaccination. The V gene is TRBV20-1, the J gene TRBJ2-5; possible D gene TRBD1, 5 bases. The sequence derives from a middle-aged man who received an inactivated influenza vaccine. The CDR3 is CSANKGLETQYF. In DNA form, the CDR3 reads TGCAGTGCTAACAAGGGGCTGGAGACCCAGTACTTC.